These 4 T cell receptor beta chains were sequenced from one sample in a study of graft-versus-host responses after intestinal transplantation. Only in-frame clones appear in the TCRdb table, and some are missing; sequencing was by immunoSEQ multiplex PCR. The sample lists roughly 9,600 clones; 86% were seen once. Lamina propria and intraepithelial lymphocytes were released by processing graft tissue. This specimen was ileum tissue, taken 729 days after intestinal transplantation. Source of these receptors: a human patient who received an intestinal transplant, so some T cells may come from the graft donor.

The V and J genes are TRBV11-2 and TRBJ1-4, with 7 bases matching TRBD1. Looked up from germline, CDR1 is SGHAT and CDR2 is FQNNGV. V shed 5 bases and J 7 bases; nucleotides not matched to a gene: 7. CDR3 length equals 14 residues. The CDR3 nucleotides are TGTGCCAGCAGCCCTCAGGGGGTTGTTGAAAAACTGTTTTTT. This translates into CASSPQGVVEKLFF.

The V and J genes are TRBV7-3 and TRBJ2-1; D uncertain. CDR3 length: 18 residues. V was trimmed by 2 bases and J by 7 bases, leaving 24 bases between them. Germline CDR1 is SGHTA and CDR2 is FQGTGA. CDR3 DNA: TGTGCCAGCAGCTTACGTCGGTCCGTGCTAGAGGTGCCGAATGAGCAGTTCTTC. This codes for CASSLRRSVLEVPNEQFF.

This clone was seen only a few times. V gene TRBV14 combines with J gene TRBJ1-6; D might be TRBD1 (5 bases). CDR1 is SGHDN and CDR2 is FVKESK in the germline V gene. CDR3 size: 12 residues. V was trimmed by 4 bases and J by 13 bases, leaving 11 bases between them. CDR3 sequence: CASSPGGGPLHF. The CDR3 coding sequence is TGTGCCAGCAGCCCCGGCGGGGGGCCCCTCCACTTT.

The chain joins TRBV23-1 to TRBJ2-1; 9 nucleotides align to TRBD2. TRBV23-1 is recorded as an ORF, its role being uncertain. V gave up 4 bases and J gave up 2 bases; unmatched junction bases: 6. This CDR3 spans 16 amino acids. The CDR3, as DNA: TGCGCCAGCAGTCCGGGTAGCGGGGGAACCTACAATGAGCAGTTCTTC. Amino acid sequence: CASSPGSGGTYNEQFF.